This passage covers 31 T cell receptor beta chains from one sample sequenced in a study of T-cell memory formation after mild COVID-19 (dated by TCRdb to the early 2020s). Receptor libraries were prepared by 5' RACE. The instrument given in TCRdb is Illumina NovaSeq 6000. Using fastp at Q25 and MiXCR, TCRdb reprocessed the public reads and kept productive beta chains. Records with the same CDR3 protein are collapsed into one entry carrying the most frequent genes and DNA. This sample gives about 250,000 distinct CDR3 sequences in total; less than 20% of them show up just once. Of the sample, approximately 3.5% falls within the top ten clones. Sequenced sample: PBMCs or a T cell subset sorted from them (not recorded which). These receptors were taken from a man in his late teens or twenties who had mild COVID-19 (a few samples of this study predate the infection). The sample titles of this study are shuffled in the database, so cell type and time point are left out; the donor was told from shared clones.

Ten or more counts support this clonotype. CDR3 residues: CSAPRLAGSTDTQYF. DNA of the CDR3: TGCAGTGCCCCTCGGCTAGCGGGGAGCACAGATACGCAGTATTTT. The rearrangement links TRBV20-1 to TRBJ2-3; 9 nucleotides line up with TRBD2. The germline V gene encodes CDR1 DFQATT and CDR2 SNEGSKA (reference sequence). V shed 6 bases and J 0 bases; nucleotides not matched to a gene: 7. This CDR3 is built from 15 residues.

This clonotype was seen only a few times. The V and J genes are TRBV12-3 or TRBV12-4 and TRBJ1-5; tentative D call: TRBD1 (6 bases). CDR3 length equals 15 residues. Trimming took off 2 bases at V and 5 bases at J, with 13 bases between the two ends. The CDR3 loop reads CASSLLQGLDQPQHF. CDR3 sequence (DNA): TGTGCCAGCAGTTTACTCCAGGGGCTTGATCAGCCCCAGCATTTT.

V is TRBV5-1 and J is TRBJ2-5, with D possibly matching TRBD2 (7 bases). Trimming pared 0 bases from V and 1 base from J, leaving 16 bases between. The CDR3 extends over 17 amino acids. Germline CDR1 SGHRS, CDR2 YFSETQ. The CDR3 loop reads CASSLGYAGAPQETQYF. The CDR3 DNA sequence: TGCGCCAGCAGCTTGGGGTATGCGGGGGCCCCCCAAGAGACCCAGTACTTC.

The chain has TRBV20-1 and TRBJ2-7; possibly TRBD1 for D (6 bases). The CDR3 runs 11 residues. V gave up 6 bases and J gave up 3 bases, with 9 bases separating them. CDR1 is DFQATT, CDR2 SNEGSKA, per germline (reference sequence). CDR3 coding DNA: TGCAGTGCCCGGGACAACTACGAGCAGTACGTC. Its translation is CSARDNYEQYV.

This clonotype was picked up one time. V usage is TRBV12-3 or TRBV12-4 and J usage is TRBJ2-4; D might be TRBD1 (6 bases). V was pared by 4 bases and J by 7 bases, with 17 bases between. CDR3 length: 15 amino acids. CDR3: CASSSYQGPGNIQYF. CDR3 nucleotide sequence: TGTGCCAGCAGTTCATATCAGGGGCCTGGGAACATTCAGTACTTC.

This clonotype was seen only a few times. This chain joins TRBV5-1 and TRBJ2-2; D might be TRBD2 (6 bases). Trimming took off 5 bases at V and 5 bases at J, with 16 bases between the two ends. The CDR3 has 15 amino acids. The germline V gene encodes CDR1 SGHRS and CDR2 YFSETQ. CDR3 sequence reads: CASSSTGLRTGELFF. The DNA of the CDR3 is TGCGCCAGCAGTTCCACGGGACTTCGAACCGGGGAGCTGTTTTTT. Full variable domain (outside the CDR3, taken from reference TRBV5-1 and TRBJ2-2): KAGVTQTPRYLIKTRGQQVTLSCSPISGHRSVSWYQQTPGQGLQFLFEYFSETQRNKGNFPGRFSGRQFSNSRSEMNVSTLELGDSALYLCASSSTGLRTGELFFGEGSRLTVL.

This clonotype showed up just once. V usage is TRBV28 and J usage is TRBJ1-6, with D tentatively TRBD1 (5 bases). This CDR3 comprises 12 residues. Per germline, CDR1 MDHEN and CDR2 SYDVKM. V was shortened by 10 bases and J by 10 bases, with 14 bases between the two germline ends. In DNA, the CDR3 is TGTGCCACGGGGGGGTTAGGCTCACCCCTCCACTTT. Translation: CATGGLGSPLHF.

The J gene is TRBJ2-5, the V gene TRBV7-8, with 8 bases aligning to TRBD1. Looked up from germline, CDR1 is SGHVS and CDR2 is FQNEAQ. This CDR3 is 14 amino acids long. Trimming cost V 2 bases and J 3 bases; bases outside gene matches: 2. In nucleotides, the CDR3 is TGTGCCAGCAGCTTAATGACAGGGGAAGAGACCCAGTACTTC. This encodes CASSLMTGEETQYF. Combining the CDR3 with reference TRBV7-8 and TRBJ2-5 gives the whole variable domain GAGVSQSPRYKVAKRGQDVALRCDPISGHVSLFWYQQALGQGPEFLTYFQNEAQLDKSGLPSDRFFAERPEGSVSTLKIQRTQQEDSAVYLCASSLMTGEETQYFGPGTRLLVL.

This clonotype was seen more than once but under ten times. This chain links TRBV7-2 with TRBJ2-5; TRBD2 matches at 10 bases. With V trimmed by 5 bases and J by 7 bases, 10 bases remained unmatched. This CDR3 comprises 15 residues. In germline, CDR1 is SGHTA, CDR2 FQGNSA. The CDR3 coding sequence is TGTGCCAGCAGCCTCGGAGCGGGGGGGCCGGGGACCCAGTACTTC. Residues: CASSLGAGGPGTQYF.

The gene calls are TRBV6-2 or TRBV6-3 and TRBJ2-7; TRBD1 matches 9 bases. Per germline, CDR1 MNHEY and CDR2 SVGEGT. The CDR3 sequence is 16 residues long. V was pared by 3 bases and J by 3 bases, with 9 bases of the junction left unmatched. CDR3 amino acids: CASSYAARDRVYEQYF. The CDR3 nucleotides read TGTGCCAGCAGTTATGCTGCGAGGGACAGGGTCTACGAGCAGTACTTC.

The chain employs TRBV12-3 or TRBV12-4 and TRBJ1-2; no clear D. Trimming removed 5 bases at V and 8 bases at J, with 12 bases between. CDR3 length: 12 residues. The CDR3 is CASSPRDGGYTF. The CDR3 DNA reads as TGTGCCAGCAGTCCACGCGACGGGGGCTACACCTTC.

This clonotype showed up many times. CDR3: CSVKGNTGELFF. In nucleotides, the CDR3 is TGCTCAGTGAAGGGTAACACCGGGGAGCTGTTTTTT. The chain couples TRBV20-1 to TRBJ2-2, with no clear D. The CDR3 consists of 12 residues. Germline assignment: CDR1 DFQATT and CDR2 SNEGSKA (reference sequence).

The chain joins TRBV5-1 to TRBJ1-1, with a possible D match to TRBD1 (5 bases). The CDR3 length is 15 residues. The germline CDR1 and CDR2 sequences are SGHRS and YFSETQ. Trimming stripped 4 bases from V and 2 bases from J, with 15 bases between. The CDR3 loop is CASSPGTDTNTEAFF. The CDR3, as DNA: TGCGCCAGCAGCCCCGGGACCGACACTAACACTGAAGCTTTCTTT. Using reference TRBV5-1 and TRBJ1-1 for the parts outside the CDR3, the full variable domain is KAGVTQTPRYLIKTRGQQVTLSCSPISGHRSVSWYQQTPGQGLQFLFEYFSETQRNKGNFPGRFSGRQFSNSRSEMNVSTLELGDSALYLCASSPGTDTNTEAFFGQGTRLTVV.

V and J are TRBV24-1 and TRBJ2-5; TRBD2 matches at 13 bases. Unmatched junction bases numbered 10, after V lost 11 bases and J lost 5 bases. The CDR3 contains 15 residues. Germline loops: CDR1 KGHDR, CDR2 SFDVKD. CDR3 in DNA: TGTGCCATCTCTACTAGCGGGGGGGCCTTGGAGACCCAGTACTTC. This codes for CAISTSGGALETQYF.

The CDR3 DNA is TGCGCCAGCAGCCCGGGACTAGCGGGGGCAGATACGCAGTATTTT. Its translation: CASSPGLAGADTQYF. The chain recombines TRBV4-3 with TRBJ2-3; TRBD2 matches at 14 bases. J was trimmed by 4 bases and V by 4 bases; bases with no gene match: 1. Germline V CDR1 and CDR2: LGHNA, YSLEER. CDR3 length: 15 residues.

This clonotype was seen a few times. The gene calls are TRBV7-2 and TRBJ2-7, with D possibly TRBD2 on 6 matching bases. Germline V CDR1 and CDR2: SGHTA, FQGNSA. CDR3 length: 15 residues. Trimming took 4 bases from V and 5 from J, leaving 18 bases between them. The chain's CDR3 is CASSSNSGGGDEQYV. Here the CDR3 DNA reads TGTGCCAGCAGCTCAAACTCAGGCGGAGGGGACGAGCAGTACGTC.

This clonotype was counted between two and nine times. The chain recombines TRBV20-1 with TRBJ1-1; no clear D gene. The CDR3 contains 13 residues. CDR1 is DFQATT and CDR2 is SNEGSKA in the germline V gene (reference sequence). V lost 0 bases, J lost 4 bases, and 9 bases lay in between. The CDR3 here is CSARDRTRTEAFF. The CDR3 coding sequence is TGCAGTGCTAGAGATCGAACCCGCACTGAAGCTTTCTTT.

This clonotype was observed a few times. The gene calls are TRBV5-1 and TRBJ1-2; the D is unclear. The germline V gene encodes CDR1 SGHRS and CDR2 YFSETQ. The CDR3 consists of 15 residues. V was cut by 0 bases and J by 3 bases, with 12 bases left in between. The CDR3 nucleotides read TGCGCCAGCAGCTTGGCCGGTGCACAGCACTATGGCTACACCTTC. This translates into CASSLAGAQHYGYTF.

The rearrangement joins TRBV19 to TRBJ2-1, with 8 positions matching TRBD2. The length of the CDR3 is 15 residues. With V trimmed by 2 bases and J by 5 bases, 5 bases remained unmatched. CDR1 is LNHDA, CDR2 SQIVND, per germline (reference sequence). In DNA, the CDR3 is TGTGCCAGTAGTATACCGGGACTAGGCCACAATGAGCAGTTCTTC. Amino acids: CASSIPGLGHNEQFF.

This chain uses TRBV7-2 with TRBJ1-2; 7 bases fit TRBD1. Trimming removed 1 base from V and 4 bases from J; junction bases left unmatched: 6. CDR3 length: 15 residues. Germline loops: CDR1 SGHTA, CDR2 FQGNSA. The DNA of the CDR3 is TGTGCCAGCAGCTTAGTTTTGGGACAGACCTATGGCTACACCTTC. It codes for CASSLVLGQTYGYTF.

This clonotype turned up a few times. The chain uses TRBV7-2 and TRBJ2-7, with a tentative D call TRBD1 (5 bases). Germline V CDR1 and CDR2: SGHTA, FQGNSA. V was cut by 3 bases and J by 0 bases, with 9 bases left in between. The CDR3 length is 14 residues. The CDR3 reads CASSFSQGSYEQYF. The DNA of the CDR3 is TGTGCCAGCAGCTTTTCCCAGGGCTCCTACGAGCAGTACTTC.

This chain connects TRBV5-1 to TRBJ2-6; possible D gene TRBD2, 5 bases. This CDR3 is 17 amino acids long. Germline V gene sequence: CDR1 SGHRS, CDR2 YFSETQ. Trimming took 2 bases from V and 1 from J, leaving 13 bases between them. CDR3: CASSFAGIGSGANVLTF. CDR3 sequence (DNA): TGCGCCAGCAGCTTCGCCGGGATAGGGTCTGGGGCCAACGTCCTGACTTTC.

The V gene is TRBV9, the J gene TRBJ2-4, with 8 bases matching TRBD1. The CDR3 runs 15 residues. In germline, CDR1 is SGDLS, CDR2 YYNGEE. Trimming removed 0 bases from V and 6 bases from J; junction bases left unmatched: 5. CDR3 protein: CASSVAQGQGNIQYF. The CDR3 nucleotides read TGTGCCAGCAGCGTAGCTCAAGGACAGGGAAACATTCAGTACTTC.

The chain uses TRBV7-9 and TRBJ1-2; D gene uncertain. V was cut by 4 bases and J by 4 bases, with 10 bases left in between. The CDR3 contains 13 residues. Per the germline V gene, CDR1 is SEHNR and CDR2 is FQNEAQ (reference sequence). CDR3 residues: CASSSDASYGYTF. The CDR3 bases are TGTGCCAGCAGCTCTGACGCAAGCTATGGCTACACCTTC. The full variable domain, with the rest looked up from reference TRBV7-9 and TRBJ1-2, is DTGVSQNPRHKITKRGQNVTFRCDPISEHNRLYWYRQTLGQGPEFLTYFQNEAQLEKSRLLSDRFSAERPKGSFSTLEIQRTEQGDSAMYLCASSSDASYGYTFGSGTRLTVV.

The V and J genes are TRBV30 and TRBJ1-2; 7 nucleotides match TRBD1. The V gene end was trimmed by 2 bases and the J gene end by 6 bases; junction bases not matched to a gene: 6. CDR1 GTSNPN and CDR2 SVGIG come from the germline V gene (reference sequence). The CDR3 is made up of 13 amino acids. CDR3 in amino acids: CAWSQGGVDGYTF. Written as DNA, the CDR3 is TGTGCCTGGAGTCAAGGGGGCGTCGATGGCTACACCTTC.

This chain joins TRBV5-1 and TRBJ2-2; possible D gene TRBD2, 7 bases. The CDR3 is 17 residues long. In germline, CDR1 is SGHRS, CDR2 YFSETQ. The V end was cut by 0 bases, the J end by 4 bases, with 16 bases between. The CDR3 DNA follows: TGCGCCAGCAGCTTGGCACGCGGGGGCTCGGGCACCGGGGAGCTGTTTTTT. Translation gives CASSLARGGSGTGELFF.

This chain uses TRBV20-1 with TRBJ2-1; a possible D gene is TRBD2 (5 bases). The V and J ends lost 1 base and 5 bases respectively, with 12 bases between them. CDR1 is DFQATT and CDR2 is SNEGSKA in the germline V gene (reference sequence). This CDR3 has 14 residues. The CDR3 loop reads CSARALGNNNEQFF. Written as DNA, the CDR3 is TGCAGTGCTAGAGCCCTCGGGAACAACAATGAGCAGTTCTTC.

The chain recombines TRBV6-2 or TRBV6-3 with TRBJ1-6; perhaps TRBD1 as D (5 bases). CDR3 size: 12 residues. The V end was cut by 5 bases, the J end by 9 bases, with 8 bases between. From germline, CDR1 is MNHEY and CDR2 SVGEGT. The CDR3 is CASSKGSSPLHF. Here the CDR3 DNA reads TGTGCCAGCAGTAAGGGGAGTTCACCCCTCCACTTT.

The chain employs TRBV5-6 and TRBJ1-2; D is ambiguous. Germline lookup yields CDR1 SGHDT and CDR2 YYEEEE. This CDR3 region has 13 residues. V lost 4 bases and J lost 2, with 9 bases in between. Here the CDR3 reads CASSVTQNYGYTF. DNA for the CDR3: TGTGCCAGCAGCGTGACACAGAACTATGGCTACACCTTC. Variable domain in full (rest from reference TRBV5-6 and TRBJ1-2): DAGVTQSPTHLIKTRGQQVTLRCSPKSGHDTVSWYQQALGQGPQFIFQYYEEEERQRGNFPDRFSGHQFPNYSSELNVNALLLGDSALYLCASSVTQNYGYTFGSGTRLTVV.

The chain combines TRBV5-1 with TRBJ2-5; TRBD2 matches at 7 bases. Losses at the gene ends were 3 bases for V and 4 bases for J; bases not matched to a gene: 9. Germline-derived CDR1 and CDR2 are SGHRS and YFSETQ. This CDR3 comprises 15 residues. CDR3: CASSSSRGGLETQYF. In nucleotides, the CDR3 is TGCGCCAGCAGCTCCTCCCGCGGGGGTTTAGAGACCCAGTACTTC.

CDR3 nucleotides: TGTGCCAGCAGTTATGCTGCAGATACGCAGTATTTT. It encodes CASSYAADTQYF. This rearrangement joins TRBV12-3 or TRBV12-4 to TRBJ2-3; D gene unclear. The CDR3 length is 12 residues. V lost 4 bases to trimming and J lost 4 bases, with 6 bases between them.